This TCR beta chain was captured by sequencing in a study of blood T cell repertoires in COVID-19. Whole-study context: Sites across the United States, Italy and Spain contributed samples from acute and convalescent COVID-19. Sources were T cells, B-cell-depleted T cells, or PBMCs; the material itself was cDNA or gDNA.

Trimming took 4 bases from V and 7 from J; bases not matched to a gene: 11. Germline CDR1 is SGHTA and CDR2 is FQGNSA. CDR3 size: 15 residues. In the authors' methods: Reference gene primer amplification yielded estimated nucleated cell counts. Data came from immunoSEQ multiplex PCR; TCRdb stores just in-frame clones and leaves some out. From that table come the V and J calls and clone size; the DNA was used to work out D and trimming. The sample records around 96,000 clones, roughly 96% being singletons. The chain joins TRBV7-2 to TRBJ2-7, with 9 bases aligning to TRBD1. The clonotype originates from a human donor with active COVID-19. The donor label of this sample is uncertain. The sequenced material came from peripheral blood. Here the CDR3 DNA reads TGTGCCAGCAGCTATTACCGACAGGGGGGCATTGAGCAGTACTTC. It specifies CASSYYRQGGIEQYF.